One T cell receptor (beta chain) is described in this entry. TCR beta CDR3 regions were amplified from RNA transcripts. HTBI primers were used for first-round RT-PCR of the TCR CDR3. TCRdb re-called the multiplex PCR reads with MiXCR, one entry per CDR3 protein. The sample lists 200,000 to 250,000 distinct CDR3 sequences; approximately 17% were seen once. The data were taken from a study of T cells in Graves' hyperthyroidism and ophthalmopathy. The junction had 10 bases not matched to a gene; V was cut back by 5 bases and J by 4 bases. Germline V gene lookup returns CDR1 MNHGY and CDR2 SVAAGI. CDR3 length: 17 amino acids. An absence of ophthalmopathy progression within 18 months meant stable Graves' hyperthyroidism. Hyperthyroidism patients were newly diagnosed, had disease duration under 2 months, and were aged 18 to 65 years. Patients having uncontrolled infection, another autoimmune disease, pregnancy or lactation were not included. PBMCs stemmed from approximately 10 ml fresh peripheral blood.

The sample consisted of blood. This TCR derives from a middle-aged man with Graves' hyperthyroidism. The genes are TRBV6-9 and TRBJ2-1; 11 bases line up with TRBD2. CDR3 loop: CASSRKETSGIYNEQFF. DNA of the CDR3: TGTGCCAGCAGTCGGAAAGAGACTAGCGGGATATACAATGAGCAGTTCTTC.